This TCR beta chain was identified in a study of human T cells and chemical hapten exposure. Study in general: Patch tests put 0.01% DPC on the upper back, and the results were checked at 6 days.

The V gene end was trimmed by 3 bases and the J gene end by 2 bases; junction bases not matched to a gene: 3. Germline V gives CDR1 KGHSH, CDR2 LQKENI. CDR3 length: 15 residues. TCRdb processed the RACE reads anew with MiXCR; each CDR3 protein has one entry. Of approximately 80,000 distinct CDR3 sequences listed, around 11% were seen once; the top ten hold around 4%. Specified time point: patch test 1, 2 weeks after DPC sensitization. As for treatment: therapeutic diphenylcyclopropenone sensitization with weekly scalp DPC. The donor pool consisted of alopecia patients aged 18 to 70 years, considered suitable for DPC. In this sample, this clonotype turned up many times.

The sequence was obtained from a woman between 50 and 59 years old with alopecia areata. Some clones in this sample may be carry-over from other donors' samples. Sequencing used whole blood, obtained in connection with sensitization to the hapten diphenylcyclopropenone (DPC). V gene TRBV18 combines with J gene TRBJ2-3, with 9 positions matching TRBD1. The CDR3 here is CASSPDRGYTDTQYF. The CDR3 nucleotides read TGTGCCAGCTCACCCGACAGGGGGTACACAGATACGCAGTATTTT.